The T cell receptor beta chain under discussion was sequenced for a study of read filtering for tumor transcriptome and immune sequencing. About the study: Eight or nine patients were R-ISS I, around 15 were R-ISS II, more than five were R-ISS III.

The CDR3 is 18 residues long. Trimming removed 3 bases from V and 7 bases from J, with 25 bases in between. CDR1 and CDR2 from the germline V gene are SGHTA and FQGNSA. In its sample, this clonotype was seen many times. Molecular barcoded adaptors covering alpha/delta and beta/gamma chains were used on 400 to 450 ng RNA. TCRdb reanalysed the reads using MiXCR and keeps one entry per CDR3 protein. The table lists 40,000 or so distinct CDR3 sequences, roughly 13% of them singletons. The sequence was obtained from a donor aged 40 or older with multiple myeloma. This chain uses TRBV7-2 with TRBJ2-1; maybe TRBD2 (5 bases). Sample: a population of CD138-negative cells sorted from bone marrow. The DNA of the CDR3 is TGTGCCAGCAGCTTGGGGAAACTTGACTATACAATTGGAAATGAGCAGTTCTTC. This translates into CASSLGKLDYTIGNEQFF.